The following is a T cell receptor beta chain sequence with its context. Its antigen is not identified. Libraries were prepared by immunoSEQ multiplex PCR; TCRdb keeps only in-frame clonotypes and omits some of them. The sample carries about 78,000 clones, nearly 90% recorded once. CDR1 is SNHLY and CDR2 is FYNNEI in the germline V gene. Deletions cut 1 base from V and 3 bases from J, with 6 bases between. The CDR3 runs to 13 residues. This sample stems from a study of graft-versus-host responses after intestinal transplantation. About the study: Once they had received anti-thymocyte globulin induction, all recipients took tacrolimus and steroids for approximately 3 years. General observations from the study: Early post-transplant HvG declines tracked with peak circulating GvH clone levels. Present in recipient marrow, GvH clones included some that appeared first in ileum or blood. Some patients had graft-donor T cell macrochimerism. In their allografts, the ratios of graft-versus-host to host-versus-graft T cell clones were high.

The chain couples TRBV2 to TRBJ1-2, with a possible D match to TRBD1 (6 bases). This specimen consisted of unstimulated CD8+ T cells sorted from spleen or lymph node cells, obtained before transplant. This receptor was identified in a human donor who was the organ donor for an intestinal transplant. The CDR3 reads CASSEDRDYGYTF. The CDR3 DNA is TGTGCCAGCAGTGAAGACAGGGACTATGGCTACACCTTC.